These 13 T cell receptor beta chains originate from one sample sequenced in a study of blood T cell repertoires in COVID-19. Data came from immunoSEQ multiplex PCR; TCRdb stores just in-frame clones and leaves some out. The sample lists some 160,000 clones, 65% to 85% occurring once. Input material: peripheral blood. These receptors originate from a woman older than 75 with acute or convalescent COVID-19.

V usage is TRBV4-2 and J usage is TRBJ2-1; TRBD2 aligns across 14 bases. The V gene end was trimmed by 4 bases and the J gene end by 7 bases; junction bases not matched to a gene: 3. CDR1 and CDR2 (germline): LGHNA, YNFKEQ. The CDR3 has 15 amino acids. The CDR3 spells CASSRGTSGSNEQFF. The CDR3 DNA reads as TGTGCCAGCAGCCGAGGGACTAGCGGGAGTAATGAGCAGTTCTTC.

V and J are TRBV7-3 and TRBJ2-7, with D perhaps TRBD1 (7 bases). The length of the CDR3 is 14 residues. Germline V gene sequence: CDR1 SGHTA, CDR2 FQGTGA. V was shortened by 2 bases and J by 2 bases, with 10 bases between the two germline ends. The CDR3 nucleotides are TGTGCCAGCAGCTTACAGGGGGGAGCCTACGAGCAGTACTTC. This translates into CASSLQGGAYEQYF.

This chain joins TRBV9 and TRBJ1-1; 8 nucleotides agree with TRBD1. Germline values: CDR1 SGDLS, CDR2 YYNGEE. The V gene end was trimmed by 4 bases and the J gene end by 1 base; junction bases not matched to a gene: 6. The length of the CDR3 is 15 residues. The chain's CDR3 is CASSPRTGKNTEAFF. CDR3 in DNA: TGTGCCAGCAGCCCTCGGACAGGGAAGAACACTGAAGCTTTCTTT.

This clone was seen only once. V gene TRBV28 combines with J gene TRBJ2-4; D is perhaps TRBD2 (5 bases). The CDR3 runs 15 residues. CDR1 MDHEN and CDR2 SYDVKM come from the germline V gene. Between the trimmed V and J ends, which lost 5 bases and 0 bases, there was a span of 11 bases. CDR3 amino acids: CASSPRGVAKNIQYF. CDR3 coding DNA: TGTGCCAGCAGTCCCCGGGGAGTAGCCAAAAACATTCAGTACTTC.

The V gene is TRBV7-9, the J gene TRBJ1-5; no clear D gene. V was cut by 1 base and J by 6 bases, with 7 bases left in between. The germline V gene encodes CDR1 SEHNR and CDR2 FQNEAQ (reference sequence). The CDR3 consists of 13 residues. This CDR3 reads CASSLEGGQPQHF. In nucleotides, the CDR3 is TGTGCCAGCAGCTTAGAAGGAGGTCAGCCCCAGCATTTT.

The chain combines TRBV7-2 with TRBJ2-1; 10 bases are shared with TRBD2. Unmatched junction bases numbered 8, after V lost 4 bases and J lost 8 bases. The CDR3 extends over 15 amino acids. Looked up from germline, CDR1 is SGHTA and CDR2 is FQGNSA. The DNA of the CDR3 is TGTGCCAGCAGCTCCTGGACTAGCGGAGGGGATGAGCAGTTCTTC. This encodes CASSSWTSGGDEQFF.

This clone is labeled as medium-sized. The chain is built from TRBV4-1 and TRBJ1-1; D may be TRBD1 (5 bases). CDR1 and CDR2 from the germline V gene are MGHRA and YSYEKL. The V and J ends lost 1 base and 9 bases respectively, with 21 bases between them. CDR3 size: 16 residues. The CDR3 loop is CASSQADSPGQQQAFF. As DNA, the CDR3 is TGCGCCAGCAGCCAAGCTGACTCCCCAGGGCAGCAGCAAGCTTTCTTT.

This clone has just a few counts. The chain employs TRBV5-6 and TRBJ1-5; D gene uncertain. The CDR3 sequence is 14 residues long. Trimming stripped 4 bases from V and 7 bases from J, with 15 bases between. The germline CDR1 and CDR2 sequences are SGHDT and YYEEEE. CDR3 sequence reads: CASSMDGSGQPQHF. As DNA, the CDR3 is TGTGCCAGCAGCATGGACGGCTCGGGGCAGCCCCAGCATTTT.

The V gene is TRBV27, the J gene TRBJ2-1; TRBD2 aligns across 7 bases. The CDR3 contains 16 residues. Germline lookup yields CDR1 MNHEY and CDR2 SMNVEV (reference sequence). Trimming removed 4 bases from V and 5 bases from J; junction bases left unmatched: 11. This CDR3 is CASSSLGAGADNEQFF. The CDR3 DNA follows: TGTGCCAGCAGTTCCCTAGGCGCGGGAGCCGACAATGAGCAGTTCTTC.

V usage is TRBV9 and J usage is TRBJ1-6; 7 positions match TRBD1. V dropped 0 bases and J dropped 4; count of bases not matched to a gene: 4. The CDR3 is made up of 16 amino acids. Germline lookup yields CDR1 SGDLS and CDR2 YYNGEE. CDR3 in amino acids: CASSVGGTAYNSPLHF. CDR3 DNA: TGTGCCAGCAGCGTAGGAGGGACAGCATATAATTCACCCCTCCACTTT.

This sequence joins TRBV6-1 and TRBJ1-6, with a tentative D call TRBD1 (6 bases). V was pared by 2 bases and J by 9 bases, with 14 bases between. The CDR3 length is 15 residues. Germline CDR1 MNHNS, CDR2 SASEGT. CDR3 sequence reads: CASSESGTLGSPLHF. The CDR3 DNA reads TGTGCCAGCAGTGAATCCGGGACACTGGGTTCACCCCTCCACTTT.

V gene TRBV6-5 combines with J gene TRBJ2-1; 12 nucleotides line up with TRBD1. Germline V gene sequence: CDR1 MNHEY, CDR2 SVGAGI. The CDR3 has 14 residues. With 7 bases clipped from V and 6 bases from J, the junction kept 4 bases outside the gene matches. The CDR3 nucleotides are TGTGCCAGCACGGGACAGGGGGCACTCAATGAGCAGTTCTTC. This encodes CASTGQGALNEQFF.

V usage is TRBV6-2 or TRBV6-3 and J usage is TRBJ2-2, with TRBD2 identical over 11 bases. The CDR3 runs to 15 residues. Germline lookup yields CDR1 MNHEY and CDR2 SVGEGT. Unmatched junction bases numbered 3, after V lost 4 bases and J lost 5 bases. The CDR3 protein is CASSWASGGTGELFF. Here the CDR3 DNA reads TGTGCCAGCAGTTGGGCTAGCGGGGGGACCGGGGAGCTGTTTTTT.